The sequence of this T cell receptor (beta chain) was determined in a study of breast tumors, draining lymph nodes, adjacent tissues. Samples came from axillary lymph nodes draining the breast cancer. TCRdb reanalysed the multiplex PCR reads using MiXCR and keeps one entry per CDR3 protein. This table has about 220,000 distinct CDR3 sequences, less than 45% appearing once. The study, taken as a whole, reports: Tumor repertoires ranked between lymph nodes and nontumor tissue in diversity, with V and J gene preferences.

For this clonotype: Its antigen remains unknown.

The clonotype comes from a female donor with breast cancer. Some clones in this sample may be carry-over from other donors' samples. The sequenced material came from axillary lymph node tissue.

The CDR3 region is CVGGGVGQRHTSSYEQYF. CDR3 coding DNA: TGTGTCGGCGGAGGGGTAGGACAGCGACACACTAGCTCCTACGAGCAGTACTTC. The chain uses TRBV7-8 and TRBJ2-7, with D perhaps assigned TRBD1 or TRBD2 (6 bases each). The CDR3 contains 18 residues. CDR1 is SGHVS, CDR2 FQNEAQ, per germline.